What follows are 30 T cell receptor beta chains derived from one specimen sequenced in a study of OX40 agonist ivuxolimab in advanced cancers. Measured with immunoSEQ multiplex PCR; TCRdb has only the in-frame clones, and not every one. The sample carries around 60,000 clones, about 88% recorded once. The sample in question was CD4+ or CD8+ T cells sorted from blood, obtained in a trial of the OX40 agonist ivuxolimab. The receptors were sampled from an adult with an advanced solid tumor such as melanoma, head and neck, liver or kidney cancer.

V and J are TRBV4-2 and TRBJ2-7, with TRBD2 matching over 9 bases. The CDR3 spans 16 residues. Per germline, CDR1 LGHNA and CDR2 YNFKEQ. With V trimmed by 0 bases and J by 1 base, 4 bases remained unmatched. The DNA of the CDR3 is TGTGCCAGCAGCCAAGATCCCCTAGCGGGGTCCTACGAGCAGTACTTC. Translating it yields CASSQDPLAGSYEQYF.

The table lists this clone with a few counts. The gene calls are TRBV7-9 and TRBJ2-2, with D possibly TRBD2 on 5 matching bases. CDR1 is SEHNR, CDR2 FQNEAQ, per germline (reference sequence). This CDR3 has 15 amino acids. The germline V and J ends were trimmed by 2 bases and 4 bases, with 11 bases remaining between them. This CDR3 is CASSLMGAGTGELFF. Here the CDR3 DNA reads TGTGCCAGCAGCTTAATGGGCGCGGGCACCGGGGAGCTGTTTTTT.

This chain links TRBV6-5 with TRBJ1-6, with a weak D call TRBD1 (6 bases). The V end lost 4 bases, the J end lost 8 bases, and 6 bases lay between the germline ends. Germline V CDR1 and CDR2: MNHEY, SVGAGI. This CDR3 is built from 12 residues. CDR3 protein: CASSSGDSPLHF. The CDR3 DNA follows: TGTGCCAGCAGTTCAGGGGATTCACCCCTCCACTTT.

The chain joins TRBV19 to TRBJ1-1; possibly TRBD1 for D (6 bases). Germline CDR1 and CDR2: LNHDA and SQIVND (reference sequence). This CDR3 is built from 14 residues. Trimming cost V 7 bases and J 0 bases, with 12 bases left between them. CDR3 region: CASKRDNLNTEAFF. Here the CDR3 DNA reads TGTGCCAGTAAAAGGGACAATTTGAACACTGAAGCTTTCTTT.

The chain recombines TRBV2 with TRBJ2-7, with 14 bases identical to TRBD2. CDR3 length: 17 amino acids. From germline, CDR1 is SNHLY and CDR2 FYNNEI. The V and J ends lost 4 bases and 4 bases, in that order; junction bases with no gene match: 9. The chain's CDR3 is CASSVLTSGRGAYEQYF. The CDR3 DNA follows: TGTGCCAGCAGTGTGCTGACTAGCGGGAGGGGGGCATACGAGCAGTACTTC.

This clone was detected a few times. The V and J genes are TRBV4-1 and TRBJ1-5, with a tentative D call TRBD1 (6 bases). Germline CDR1 and CDR2: MGHRA and YSYEKL. V was cut by 0 bases and J by 2 bases, with 11 bases left in between. The CDR3 covers 16 residues. CDR3: CASSQEWAGGNQPQHF. CDR3 nucleotides: TGCGCCAGCAGCCAAGAATGGGCAGGGGGCAATCAGCCCCAGCATTTT.

The chain couples TRBV6-6 to TRBJ1-2; D may be TRBD1 (6 bases). Trimming left V 2 bases short and J 5 bases short, with 12 bases between. Per the germline V gene, CDR1 is MNHNY and CDR2 is SVGAGI (reference sequence). This CDR3 is built from 14 residues. The CDR3 sequence is CASSYAGGLYGYTF. The CDR3 DNA sequence: TGTGCCAGCAGTTACGCCGGGGGGCTGTATGGCTACACCTTC.

The gene calls are TRBV7-2 and TRBJ2-3; D assignment may be TRBD1 or TRBD2 (5 bases each). This CDR3 contains 15 residues. Germline V gene data show CDR1 as SGHTA and CDR2 as FQGNSA. Between the trimmed V and J ends, which lost 5 bases and 2 bases, there was a span of 14 bases. CDR3 in amino acids: CASSQGPGSTDTQYF. The CDR3 DNA reads TGTGCCAGCAGCCAGGGTCCGGGATCCACAGATACGCAGTATTTT.

This rearrangement joins TRBV6-1 to TRBJ2-5; D is possibly TRBD1 or TRBD2 (5 bases each). V dropped 2 bases and J dropped 2 bases, with 18 bases sitting between them. The CDR3 sequence is 17 residues long. Germline V CDR1 and CDR2: MNHNS, SASEGT. In nucleotides, the CDR3 is TGTGCCAGCAGTGAATACCCGGGGCGGCCTTCGCAAGAGACCCAGTACTTC. This sequence encodes CASSEYPGRPSQETQYF.

The V call is TRBV5-6, the J call TRBJ1-2, with TRBD1 identical over 8 bases. Germline loops: CDR1 SGHDT, CDR2 YYEEEE. The CDR3 covers 14 residues. Losses at the gene ends were 1 base for V and 7 bases for J; bases not matched to a gene: 6. Here the CDR3 reads CASSLIAGGSGYTF. In nucleotides, the CDR3 is TGTGCCAGCAGCTTGATTGCAGGGGGCTCTGGCTACACCTTC.

The chain couples TRBV2 to TRBJ1-2; D possibly corresponds to TRBD1 (5 bases). Germline V CDR1 and CDR2: SNHLY, FYNNEI. This CDR3 comprises 10 residues. Deletions cut 11 bases from V and 5 bases from J, with 9 bases between. The CDR3 bases are TGTGCCCGCCGGACATATGGCTACACCTTC. Its protein is CARRTYGYTF.

V is TRBV20-1 and J is TRBJ2-1; D unclear. The CDR3 is 10 residues long. The V gene's germline CDR1 is DFQATT and CDR2 SNEGSKA (reference sequence). The V gene lost 6 bases and the J gene lost 7 bases, with 7 bases spanning the gap. DNA for the CDR3: TGCAGTGCCACTATAAATGAGCAGTTCTTC. Its translation is CSATINEQFF.

The chain employs TRBV11-2 and TRBJ1-2; TRBD1 matches at 7 bases. Germline assignment: CDR1 SGHAT and CDR2 FQNNGV. The V segment lost 3 bases and the J segment 4 bases; nucleotides outside the gene matches: 2. This CDR3 is built from 13 residues. The CDR3 region is CASSFRQGYGYTF. The CDR3 coding sequence is TGTGCCAGCAGCTTCCGACAGGGCTATGGCTACACCTTC.

This chain links TRBV6-6 with TRBJ1-2; D is perhaps TRBD1 (5 bases). From germline, CDR1 is MNHNY and CDR2 SVGAGI (reference sequence). V lost 6 bases and J lost 3, with 17 bases in between. This CDR3 is 15 amino acids long. Here the CDR3 DNA reads TGTGCCAGCAGCTCTGGACACGTTATGGACTATGGCTACACCTTC. This encodes CASSSGHVMDYGYTF.

CDR3 sequence (DNA): TGCGCCAGCAGTGTCACGATTGGAGTCGAGCAGTACTTC. Encoded protein: CASSVTIGVEQYF. The chain recombines TRBV10-1 with TRBJ2-7; the D is unclear. From germline, CDR1 is WNHNN and CDR2 SYGVQD (reference sequence). The CDR3 has 13 residues. V lost 4 bases, J lost 6 bases, and 13 bases lay in between.

The chain combines TRBV6-5 with TRBJ1-1; no definite D call. CDR3 length: 13 residues. Germline V gene data show CDR1 as MNHEY and CDR2 as SVGAGI. Deletions cut 6 bases from V and 6 bases from J, with 14 bases between. Here the CDR3 reads CASSQGPYAEAFF. In nucleotides, the CDR3 is TGTGCCAGCAGCCAAGGACCTTACGCTGAAGCTTTCTTT.

This chain links TRBV6-1 with TRBJ1-2, with 7 positions matching TRBD1. The CDR3 runs to 14 residues. Germline trimming cut 5 bases from V and 2 bases from J; bases unmatched to any gene: 5. The germline V gene encodes CDR1 MNHNS and CDR2 SASEGT. This CDR3 is CASSPETGNYGYTF. For the CDR3, the DNA is TGTGCCAGCAGTCCCGAGACAGGGAACTATGGCTACACCTTC.

The gene calls are TRBV6-1 and TRBJ1-1; D is unresolved. CDR1 and CDR2 (germline): MNHNS, SASEGT. Between the trimmed V and J ends, which lost 3 bases and 4 bases, there was a span of 12 bases. The CDR3 has 14 amino acids. The CDR3 here is CASSEYQRSTEAFF. The CDR3 DNA is TGTGCCAGCAGTGAGTACCAAAGAAGCACTGAAGCTTTCTTT.

The V and J genes are TRBV18 and TRBJ2-7; D unresolved. Germline V CDR1 and CDR2: KGHSH, LQKENI. The V end lost 8 bases, the J end lost 6 bases, and 17 bases lay between the germline ends. CDR3 length: 13 residues. CDR3 DNA: TGTGCCAGCCGGCAAGGCCCAGTGAGCGAGCAGTACTTC. Amino acids: CASRQGPVSEQYF.

This chain connects TRBV29-1 to TRBJ2-7; 8 bases match TRBD2. This CDR3 is built from 12 residues. Trimming at V came to 2 bases and at J to 3 bases, leaving 0 bases not matched to a gene. CDR1 and CDR2 (germline): SQVTM, ANQGSEA. The CDR3: CSVESGGYEQYF. The CDR3 DNA reads as TGCAGCGTTGAAAGCGGGGGCTACGAGCAGTACTTC.

This chain links TRBV7-9 with TRBJ2-5; 7 positions agree with TRBD1. The germline CDR1 and CDR2 sequences are SEHNR and FQNEAQ (reference sequence). The CDR3 runs 18 residues. V shed 2 bases and J 1 base; nucleotides not matched to a gene: 13. The CDR3 protein is CASSLRATRDSLQETQYF. As DNA, the CDR3 is TGTGCCAGCAGCTTAAGGGCAACCCGGGACAGTCTCCAAGAGACCCAGTACTTC.

The chain combines TRBV27 with TRBJ1-2; TRBD1 aligns across 7 bases. V shed 6 bases, J shed 4 bases, and the junction held 14 bases outside the gene matches. The length of the CDR3 is 16 residues. Germline values: CDR1 MNHEY, CDR2 SMNVEV (reference sequence). CDR3 region: CASRSPRGGRSYGYTF. In DNA, the CDR3 is TGTGCCAGCAGATCCCCTAGAGGGGGCAGGTCCTATGGCTACACCTTC.

The V and J genes are TRBV5-4 and TRBJ2-3; 8 bases line up with TRBD1. Trimming took 0 bases from V and 6 from J; bases not matched to a gene: 12. Per germline, CDR1 SGHNT and CDR2 YYREEE (reference sequence). This CDR3 region has 17 residues. The CDR3 sequence: CASSLDPGQAPVDTQYF. DNA of the CDR3: TGTGCCAGCAGCTTGGACCCGGGACAGGCCCCCGTGGATACGCAGTATTTT.

The rearrangement joins TRBV5-6 to TRBJ2-7, with 10 bases lining up with TRBD2. After removal of 3 bases from V and 4 bases from J, the junction contained 4 bases not matched to a gene. The germline gives CDR1 SGHDT, CDR2 YYEEEE. This CDR3 is built from 14 residues. The CDR3, as DNA: TGTGCCAGCAGCTCCCTAGCGGGGGCATACGAGCAGTACTTC. Amino acids: CASSSLAGAYEQYF.

V is TRBV25-1 and J is TRBJ1-2; possibly TRBD1 for D (5 bases). The V end was cut by 4 bases, the J end by 7 bases, with 13 bases between. The CDR3 covers 13 residues. Germline lookup yields CDR1 MGHDK and CDR2 SYGVNS. The DNA of the CDR3 is TGTGCCAGCAGTGCGAGGGGACGAGGTGGCTACACCTTC. Amino acid sequence: CASSARGRGGYTF.

The rearrangement joins TRBV6-6 to TRBJ2-7; TRBD1 matches at 7 bases. Trimming removed 0 bases from V and 11 bases from J; junction bases left unmatched: 7. Germline CDR1 reads MNHNY; CDR2 reads SVGAGI (reference sequence). This CDR3 region has 13 residues. The CDR3 reads CASSYSSLQGEYF. CDR3 DNA: TGTGCCAGCAGTTACTCGTCCCTGCAGGGGGAGTACTTC.

The chain links TRBV7-2 to TRBJ1-2; D is unclear. Germline V gene lookup returns CDR1 SGHTA and CDR2 FQGNSA. The V end was cut by 5 bases, the J end by 5 bases, with 18 bases between. The CDR3 is made up of 15 amino acids. For the CDR3, the DNA is TGTGCCAGCAGCCTACGTCCCCGGACGCCATATGGCTACACCTTC. It is translated as CASSLRPRTPYGYTF.

This rearrangement joins TRBV7-3 to TRBJ2-7; D possibly corresponds to TRBD1 (5 bases). Germline CDR1 and CDR2: SGHTA and FQGTGA. Trimming cost V 2 bases and J 5 bases, with 16 bases left between them. The CDR3 covers 15 residues. In nucleotides, the CDR3 is TGTGCCAGCAGCTTAGGGCAGGGTTTGAGCGACGAGCAGTACTTC. It encodes CASSLGQGLSDEQYF.

This clone showed up just once. The chain recombines TRBV30 with TRBJ1-6; D not certain. The germline gives CDR1 GTSNPN, CDR2 SVGIG (reference sequence). This CDR3 is 13 amino acids long. Trimming removed 1 base from V and 7 bases from J, with 8 bases in between. The CDR3 spells CAWSGGLNSPLHF. The CDR3 bases are TGTGCCTGGAGTGGGGGATTGAATTCACCCCTCCACTTT. Using reference TRBV30 and TRBJ1-6 for the parts outside the CDR3, the full variable domain is SQTIHQWPATLVQPVGSPLSLECTVEGTSNPNLYWYRQAAGRGLQLLFYSVGIGQISSEVPQNLSASRPQDRQFILSSKKLLLSDSGFYLCAWSGGLNSPLHFGNGTRLTVT.

V is TRBV19 and J is TRBJ1-1; D is undetermined. V dropped 3 bases and J dropped 3 bases, with 11 bases sitting between them. CDR1 and CDR2 (germline): LNHDA, SQIVND (reference sequence). CDR3 length: 14 amino acids. CDR3 residues: CASSIAAGDTEAFF. The CDR3 DNA is TGTGCCAGTAGTATTGCAGCCGGGGACACTGAAGCTTTCTTT.